This is a list of T cell receptor beta chains from one sample in a study of OX40 agonist ivuxolimab in advanced cancers. Clones were read by immunoSEQ multiplex PCR, and TCRdb kept only the in-frame ones, dropping some. The sample yields around 20,000 clones, 80% to 85% seen once. The material sequenced was CD4+ or CD8+ T cells sorted from blood, taken in a trial of the OX40 agonist ivuxolimab. These receptors originate from an adult with an advanced solid tumor such as melanoma, head and neck, liver or kidney cancer. Both conserved end residues are part of each CDR3. A D gene is named only where the DNA matches it firmly. Only part of the rows carry a size: once, few, many, or a class if the clone is expanded.

clone size	J gene	D gene	V gene	CDR3 DNA	CDR3 protein
once	TRBJ2-1	-	TRBV12-2	TGTGCAAGTCGCTTAGCGGGGGAGTCCTACAATGAGCAGTTCTTC	CASRLAGESYNEQFF
-	TRBJ1-5	-	TRBV5-5	TGTGCCAGCAGCTTGCGCGGGGCTGGCAATCAGCCCCAGCATTTT	CASSLRGAGNQPQHF
-	TRBJ1-2	TRBD1	TRBV9	TGTGCCAGCAGCGTATCCGGGACAGGGGCGGGCTATGGCTACACCTTC	CASSVSGTGAGYGYTF
-	TRBJ1-2	-	TRBV7-2	TGTGCCAGCAGCCACCCCCTTGTGACGGAGGGCTACACCTTC	CASSHPLVTEGYTF
-	TRBJ1-2	-	TRBV9	TGTGCCAGCAGACAAGGGAGTGGCTACACCTTC	CASRQGSGYTF
-	TRBJ2-1	-	TRBV7-9	TGTGCCAGCAGCTTAGGGCGGGCTGAGCAGTTCTTC	CASSLGRAEQFF
once	TRBJ2-7	-	TRBV7-9	TGTGCCAGCAGCACGACAGGTACTAGTCGCTACGAGCAGTACTTC	CASSTTGTSRYEQYF
once	TRBJ2-7	-	TRBV13	TGTGCCAGCAGTCAACAGGGCCACGAGCAGTACTTC	CASSQQGHEQYF
once	TRBJ2-7	-	TRBV2	TGTGCCAGCATTGCGGGGTTGACCTACGAGCAGTACTTC	CASIAGLTYEQYF
-	TRBJ2-3	-	TRBV5-4	TGTGCCAGCGGGTGGGGAGATACGCAGTATTTT	CASGWGDTQYF
once	TRBJ2-7	TRBD1	TRBV2	TGTGCCAGCAGTGAAGACAGGGGGAACTACGAGCAGTACTTC	CASSEDRGNYEQYF
-	TRBJ1-2	-	TRBV5-1	TGCGCCAGCAGCCCAAGGGACACCAACTATGGCTACACCTTC	CASSPRDTNYGYTF
few	TRBJ1-2	-	TRBV27	TGTGCCAGCAGTCCCCTCGGGGGAGGCTACACCTTC	CASSPLGGGYTF
-	TRBJ1-3	-	TRBV5-6	TGTGCCAGCAGCTCCAGTGGGGGAAACACCATATATTTT	CASSSSGGNTIYF
-	TRBJ1-5	-	TRBV2	TGTGCCAGCAGAAGGGAATCCAATCAGCCCCAGCATTTT	CASRRESNQPQHF
-	TRBJ2-1	TRBD2	TRBV25-1	TGTGCCAGCAGTGGGGCGGGAGGAAACAATGAGCAGTTCTTC	CASSGAGGNNEQFF
-	TRBJ1-3	TRBD1	TRBV7-2	TGTGCCAGCAACCTTAGCCCGGGCGAGGGGGCGCTTGGAAACACCATATATTTT	CASNLSPGEGALGNTIYF
-	TRBJ2-3	TRBD2	TRBV7-8	TGTGCCAGCAGCTTAAGGAAGGTAGCGGGAGGTCTAGATACGCAGTATTTT	CASSLRKVAGGLDTQYF
-	TRBJ2-7	-	TRBV4-3	TGCGCCAGCAGCCAAGAGGGAGGCAGATCCTACGAGCAGTACTTC	CASSQEGGRSYEQYF
-	TRBJ2-3	-	TRBV5-1	TGCGCCAGCAGCATCGGGATAACTAGCACAGATACGCAGTATTTT	CASSIGITSTDTQYF
-	TRBJ2-5	TRBD2	TRBV6-5	TGTGCCAGCAGTTACGGGCAACTAGCGGGGGAGGAGACCCAGTACTTC	CASSYGQLAGEETQYF
-	TRBJ2-7	TRBD2	TRBV6-5	TGTGCCAGCAGTTTCTTAGCGGGGGAGTCCTACGAGCAGTACTTC	CASSFLAGESYEQYF
-	TRBJ2-5	TRBD2	TRBV27	TGTGCCAGCAGTTTCGAAGCGGGAGATGGGGAGACCCAGTACTTC	CASSFEAGDGETQYF
-	TRBJ1-2	TRBD1	TRBV2	TGTGCCAGACCACAGGGGGCAGGCTATGGCTACACCTTC	CARPQGAGYGYTF
-	TRBJ1-2	-	TRBV2	TGTGCCAGCAAAATGCGGATTAACTATGGCTACACCTTC	CASKMRINYGYTF
-	TRBJ2-3	-	TRBV27	TGTGCCAGCAGTCTAATAGCGGAGTACACAGATACGCAGTATTTT	CASSLIAEYTDTQYF
-	TRBJ2-5	-	TRBV6-5	TGTGCCAGCAGTTACCTTAGCAGCCAAGAGACCCAGTACTTC	CASSYLSSQETQYF
-	TRBJ2-2	TRBD1	TRBV11-3	TGTGCCAGCAGCCCCGACAGGGGGAGATTTAGAACCGGGGAGCTGTTTTTT	CASSPDRGRFRTGELFF
-	TRBJ2-7	-	TRBV4-1	TGCGCCAGCAGCCAGGTCCTAGGGCCTAACTACGAGCAGTACTTC	CASSQVLGPNYEQYF
-	TRBJ2-7	TRBD2	TRBV5-4	TGTGCCAGCAGCTTGTCTAGCGGGGGAGCTCCCTACGAGCAGTACTTC	CASSLSSGGAPYEQYF
-	TRBJ2-1	TRBD1	TRBV5-4	TGTGCCAGCAGCTCGGGACAGATTTTCTACAATGAGCAGTTCTTC	CASSSGQIFYNEQFF
-	TRBJ1-5	-	TRBV6-1	TGTGCCAGCAGTGTGTACAGGGACAATCAGCCCCAGCATTTT	CASSVYRDNQPQHF
-	TRBJ1-5	TRBD1	TRBV6-6	TGTGCCAGCAGACAGGGGCTGGAGCCCCAGCATTTT	CASRQGLEPQHF
-	TRBJ2-5	TRBD2	TRBV7-2	TGTGCCAGCAGCCCTATCGCGGGAGGTACACAAGAGACCCAGTACTTC	CASSPIAGGTQETQYF
-	TRBJ2-5	-	TRBV5-6	TGTGCCAGCAGCCAAGCCTGGGGGGGGGCCCAAGAGACCCAGTACTTC	CASSQAWGGAQETQYF
-	TRBJ1-3	-	TRBV7-6	TGTGCCAGCAGCTTAGGAACAGGCCTGATCTCTGGAAACACCATATATTTT	CASSLGTGLISGNTIYF
-	TRBJ2-7	TRBD2	TRBV4-1	TGCGCCAGCAGCCAATCGCTAGCGGGTTCCGAGCAGTACTTC	CASSQSLAGSEQYF
-	TRBJ2-7	TRBD1	TRBV7-9	TGTGCCAGCAGCCCCTGGACAGGGAATCCCTACGAGCAGTACTTC	CASSPWTGNPYEQYF
-	TRBJ1-2	-	TRBV19	TGTGCCAGTAGTATTGGTGCCGAATCCTATGGCTACACCTTC	CASSIGAESYGYTF
-	TRBJ2-1	-	TRBV4-3	TGCGCCAGCAGCCAAGAAGGGATTGAGCAGTTCTTC	CASSQEGIEQFF
-	TRBJ2-7	TRBD2	TRBV5-4	TGTGCCAGCAGCTTAAGACTAGCGGGACGATCCTACGAGCAGTACTTC	CASSLRLAGRSYEQYF
once	TRBJ2-1	TRBD2	TRBV11-2	TGTGCCAGCAGCCCAAGGGGCGGGAGGAATGAGCAGTTCTTC	CASSPRGGRNEQFF
-	TRBJ1-1	-	TRBV13	TGTGCCAGCAGTCAAAAGACTGAAGCTTTCTTT	CASSQKTEAFF
-	TRBJ1-1	TRBD1	TRBV14	TGTGCCAGCAGCCTTCGGCGACTAGAACAGGGGATTTGGAACACTGAAGCTTTCTTT	CASSLRRLEQGIWNTEAFF
once	TRBJ1-4	-	TRBV7-9	TGTGCCAGCAGCTTTAGACAGGATGCAACTAATGAAAAACTGTTTTTT	CASSFRQDATNEKLFF
once	TRBJ2-6	-	TRBV7-9	TGTGCCAGCAGCTTAAATCGTCGTGACACCCGCTCTGGGGCCAACGTCCTGACTTTC	CASSLNRRDTRSGANVLTF
once	TRBJ1-5	-	TRBV7-6	TGTGCCAGCAGCTTAGTCGAGGGAGAGGGTCAGCCCCAGCATTTT	CASSLVEGEGQPQHF
-	TRBJ2-1	-	TRBV15	TGTGCCACCAGCAGAGATGGGAATGAGCAGTTCTTC	CATSRDGNEQFF
-	TRBJ2-1	-	TRBV7-9	TGTGCCAGCAGCTTAGCGGGGACCTACAATGAGCAGTTCTTC	CASSLAGTYNEQFF
-	TRBJ1-1	TRBD1	TRBV27	TGTGCCAGCAGTCCCAAGCAGGGGGGGTTGACTGAAGCTTTCTTT	CASSPKQGGLTEAFF
few	TRBJ1-1	-	TRBV20-1	TGCAGTGCTAGGGGGGACACTGAAGCTTTCTTT	CSARGDTEAFF
-	TRBJ1-4	-	TRBV12-5	TGTGCTAGTGGTTTGGTATACAGGGAACTGTTTTTT	CASGLVYRELFF